These 13 T cell receptor beta chains were sequenced from one sample in a study of blood T cell repertoires in COVID-19. Generated by immunoSEQ multiplex PCR, the TCRdb table keeps only in-frame clones and is missing some. Of roughly 300,000 clones in the sample, about four fifths were seen once. The specimen sequenced was peripheral blood. The receptors stem from a human donor with COVID-19, enrolled during active disease. The donor label of this sample is uncertain.

The genes are TRBV11-2 and TRBJ2-1; maybe TRBD2 (6 bases). This CDR3 region has 19 residues. V was cut by 5 bases and J by 5 bases, with 28 bases left in between. Germline V gives CDR1 SGHAT, CDR2 FQNNGV. CDR3 sequence reads: CASSTRIRAGGTPNNEQFF. As DNA, the CDR3 is TGTGCCAGCAGCACTAGGATTCGGGCTGGCGGGACTCCTAACAATGAGCAGTTCTTC.

The CDR3 nucleotides are TGTGCCAGCAGCTCCCAGACAGCGTCTGGGGCCAACGTCCTGACTTTC. This sequence encodes CASSSQTASGANVLTF. The chain joins TRBV7-3 to TRBJ2-6; D is perhaps TRBD1 (5 bases). The germline CDR1 and CDR2 sequences are SGHTA and FQGTGA. The CDR3 is made up of 16 amino acids. The germline V and J ends were trimmed by 4 bases and 1 base, with 11 bases remaining between them.

This chain uses TRBV30 with TRBJ2-3, with 11 positions matching TRBD2. Germline lookup yields CDR1 GTSNPN and CDR2 SVGIG (reference sequence). The junction had 4 bases not matched to a gene; V was cut back by 2 bases and J by 3 bases. CDR3 size: 15 residues. CDR3 in amino acids: CAWSPLAGATDTQYF. The DNA for the CDR3 is TGTGCCTGGAGTCCACTAGCGGGAGCAACAGATACGCAGTATTTT.

V and J are TRBV7-2 and TRBJ1-2, with 7 bases aligning to TRBD1. The CDR3 is made up of 15 amino acids. Germline values: CDR1 SGHTA, CDR2 FQGNSA. J lost 0 bases, V lost 4 bases, and 5 bases had no gene match. In nucleotides, the CDR3 is TGTGCCAGCAGCTCACGACAGGGTACTAACTATGGCTACACCTTC. Translated, it gives CASSSRQGTNYGYTF.

This clone was recorded only once. J is TRBJ1-2 and V is TRBV7-2; no reliable D call. The CDR3 has 13 amino acids. V shed 6 bases and J shed 4 bases, with 12 bases lying between them. CDR1 is SGHTA and CDR2 is FQGNSA in the germline V gene. The CDR3 nucleotides read TGTGCCAGCAGTACTGCCCGACTCTATGGCTACACCTTC. Translated, it gives CASSTARLYGYTF.

The V gene is TRBV27, the J gene TRBJ1-1; 7 positions match TRBD1. From germline, CDR1 is MNHEY and CDR2 SMNVEV (reference sequence). The CDR3 extends over 15 amino acids. V lost 2 bases, J lost 5 bases, and 8 bases stayed unmatched. The CDR3: CASSLAWTGGTEAFF. CDR3 sequence (DNA): TGTGCCAGCAGTTTAGCGTGGACAGGCGGGACTGAAGCTTTCTTT.

This clone was seen a few times. V and J are TRBV24-1 and TRBJ2-1; the D gene is possibly TRBD2 (7 bases). CDR3 length equals 16 residues. Per the germline V gene, CDR1 is KGHDR and CDR2 is SFDVKD. The ends were cut back, 3 bases at V and 7 bases at J, with 18 bases in the middle. CDR3: CATSDPARGAQNEQFF. The CDR3, as DNA: TGTGCCACCAGTGATCCGGCCCGGGGGGCGCAAAATGAGCAGTTCTTC.

V gene TRBV28 combines with J gene TRBJ2-1, with 7 bases identical to TRBD2. CDR1 MDHEN and CDR2 SYDVKM come from the germline V gene. The CDR3 has 17 residues. V gave up 5 bases and J gave up 2 bases; unmatched junction bases: 12. This chain's CDR3 is CASSTSYGEGPYNEQFF. The CDR3 region has the DNA TGTGCCAGCAGTACATCGTACGGGGAGGGCCCCTACAATGAGCAGTTCTTC. The full variable domain, with the rest looked up from reference TRBV28 and TRBJ2-1, is DVKVTQSSRYLVKRTGEKVFLECVQDMDHENMFWYRQDPGLGLRLIYFSYDVKMKEKGDIPEGYSVSREKKERFSLILESASTNQTSMYLCASSTSYGEGPYNEQFFGPGTRLTVL.

This clone was detected a few times. The CDR3 bases are TGTGCCAGCAGCTACCCCCTGGACAGGGGAGGCGAGCAGTACTTC. Its protein is CASSYPLDRGGEQYF. The rearrangement links TRBV13 to TRBJ2-7; 9 nucleotides align to TRBD1. This CDR3 region has 15 residues. The V gene end was trimmed by 4 bases and the J gene end by 6 bases; junction bases not matched to a gene: 10. Germline V CDR1 and CDR2: PRHDT, FYEKMQ (reference sequence).

The table lists this clone with a few counts. The chain carries TRBV29-1 and TRBJ1-2, with D perhaps TRBD1 (5 bases). There are 12 residues in the CDR3. Germline V CDR1 and CDR2: SQVTM, ANQGSEA. V was pared by 0 bases and J by 8 bases, with 10 bases between. The CDR3 DNA follows: TGCAGCGTTGAAGAGGCGGGGGAAGGCTACACCTTC. It specifies CSVEEAGEGYTF.

The sample holds one count of this clone. This rearrangement joins TRBV2 to TRBJ1-1, with 9 bases aligning to TRBD1. V lost 8 bases to trimming and J lost 0 bases; unmatched junction nucleotides: 4. The germline gives CDR1 SNHLY, CDR2 FYNNEI. The CDR3 has 14 residues. The CDR3 loop reads CASGQGFMNTEAFF. DNA of the CDR3: TGTGCCAGCGGACAGGGGTTCATGAACACTGAAGCTTTCTTT.

This chain links TRBV5-4 with TRBJ2-7, with 11 bases matching TRBD1. Germline V gene sequence: CDR1 SGHNT, CDR2 YYREEE (reference sequence). This CDR3 region has 12 residues. CDR3 coding DNA: TGTGCGGCCGGGACAGGGGGATCCGAGCAGTACTTC. This sequence encodes CAAGTGGSEQYF. The full variable domain, in which reference TRBV5-4 and TRBJ2-7 provide the parts outside the CDR3, is ETGVTQSPTHLIKTRGQQVTLRCSSQSGHNTVSWYQQALGQGPQFIFQYYREEENGRGNFPPRFSGLQFPNYSSELNVNALELDDSALYLCAAGTGGSEQYFGPGTRLTVT.

The rearrangement links TRBV6-5 to TRBJ2-7; maybe TRBD1 (5 bases). The CDR3 sequence is 14 residues long. The germline V and J ends were trimmed by 6 bases and 3 bases, with 15 bases remaining between them. From germline, CDR1 is MNHEY and CDR2 SVGAGI. The CDR3 spells CASRRDRGRYEQYF. The CDR3 DNA reads as TGTGCCAGCAGAAGAGACAGAGGTCGCTACGAGCAGTACTTC.